This TCR beta chain was retrieved from a study of molecular identifiers for immune sequencing clone quantification. On the study more broadly: In replicates, the authors split RNA from approximately 20,000 or 98,000 naive CD8 cells five ways and sequenced four.

TCRdb re-analysed the PCR reads in MiXCR, keeping a single row per CDR3 protein. The repertoire holds about 510,000 distinct CDR3 sequences, about 25% seen once, with over 0.6% in the top ten. The V end lost 0 bases, the J end lost 9 bases, and 9 bases lay between the germline ends. This CDR3 comprises 13 residues. CDR1 is LGHNA, CDR2 YSLEER, per germline. The V and J genes are TRBV4-3 and TRBJ2-1; D is undetermined. The sample consisted of naive CD8+ T cells from blood, with Jurkat cell RNA spiked in. Specified subset: FACS-sorted CD8+CD4-CCR7+CD45RA+ naive T cells. This receptor was identified in a human donor in good health. Some libraries in this study had Jurkat cell RNA spiked in. CDR3: CASSQDLSGEQFF. The DNA of the CDR3 is TGCGCCAGCAGCCAAGACCTGTCTGGTGAGCAGTTCTTC.